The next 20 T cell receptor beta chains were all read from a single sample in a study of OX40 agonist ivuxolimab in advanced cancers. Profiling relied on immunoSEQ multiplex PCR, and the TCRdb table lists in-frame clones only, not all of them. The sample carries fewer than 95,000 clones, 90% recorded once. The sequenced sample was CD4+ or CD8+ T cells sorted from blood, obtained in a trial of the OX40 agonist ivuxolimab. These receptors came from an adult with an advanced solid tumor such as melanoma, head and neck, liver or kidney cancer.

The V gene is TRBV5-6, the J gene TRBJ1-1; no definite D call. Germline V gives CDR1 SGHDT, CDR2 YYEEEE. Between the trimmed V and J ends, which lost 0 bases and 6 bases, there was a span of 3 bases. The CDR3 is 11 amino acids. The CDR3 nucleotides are TGTGCCAGCAGCTTGGAGGCTGAAGCTTTCTTT. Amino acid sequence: CASSLEAEAFF.

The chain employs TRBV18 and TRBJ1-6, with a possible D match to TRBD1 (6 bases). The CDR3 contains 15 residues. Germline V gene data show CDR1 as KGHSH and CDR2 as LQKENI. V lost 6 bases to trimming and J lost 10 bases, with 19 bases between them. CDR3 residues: CASSRGGQGQSPLHF. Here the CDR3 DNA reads TGTGCCAGCTCTCGAGGAGGTCAGGGACAATCACCCCTCCACTTT.

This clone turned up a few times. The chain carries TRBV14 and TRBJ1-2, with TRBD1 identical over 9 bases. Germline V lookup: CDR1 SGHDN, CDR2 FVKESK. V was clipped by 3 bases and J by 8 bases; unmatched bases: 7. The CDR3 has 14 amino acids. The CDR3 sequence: CASSQSPTGGGYTF. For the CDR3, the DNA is TGTGCCAGCAGCCAGTCCCCGACAGGGGGGGGCTACACCTTC.

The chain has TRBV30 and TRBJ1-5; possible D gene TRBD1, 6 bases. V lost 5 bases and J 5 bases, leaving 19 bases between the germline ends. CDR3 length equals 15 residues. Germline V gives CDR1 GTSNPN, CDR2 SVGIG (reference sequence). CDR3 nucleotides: TGTGCCTGGTCTCAGGTCCGGGGGGGCGATCAGCCCCAGCATTTT. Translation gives CAWSQVRGGDQPQHF.

CDR3 DNA: TGCGCCAGCAGCTTGGCTCTAGCGGCCTACAATGAGCAGTTCTTC. Encoded protein: CASSLALAAYNEQFF. The chain joins TRBV5-1 to TRBJ2-1; 7 nucleotides agree with TRBD2. J was trimmed by 2 bases and V by 0 bases; bases with no gene match: 2. Germline V gene data show CDR1 as SGHRS and CDR2 as YFSETQ. The CDR3 is 15 amino acids.

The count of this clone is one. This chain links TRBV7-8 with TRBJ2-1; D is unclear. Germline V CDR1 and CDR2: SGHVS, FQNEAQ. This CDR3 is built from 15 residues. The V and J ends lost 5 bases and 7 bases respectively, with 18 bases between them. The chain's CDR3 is CASSPVGIVVNEQFF. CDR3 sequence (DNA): TGTGCCAGCAGCCCGGTGGGGATAGTAGTTAATGAGCAGTTCTTC.

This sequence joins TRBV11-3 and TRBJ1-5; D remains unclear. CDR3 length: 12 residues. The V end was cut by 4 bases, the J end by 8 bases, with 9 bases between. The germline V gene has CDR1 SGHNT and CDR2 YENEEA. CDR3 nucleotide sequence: TGTGCCAGCAGCTCTGGGCTTGAGCCCCAGCATTTT. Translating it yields CASSSGLEPQHF.

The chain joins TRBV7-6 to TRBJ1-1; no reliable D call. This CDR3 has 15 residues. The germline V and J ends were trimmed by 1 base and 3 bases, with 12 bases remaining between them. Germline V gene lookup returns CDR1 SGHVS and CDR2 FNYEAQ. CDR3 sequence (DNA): TGTGCCAGCAGCTTAGGGGGAAAGGGTTACACTGAAGCTTTCTTT. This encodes CASSLGGKGYTEAFF.

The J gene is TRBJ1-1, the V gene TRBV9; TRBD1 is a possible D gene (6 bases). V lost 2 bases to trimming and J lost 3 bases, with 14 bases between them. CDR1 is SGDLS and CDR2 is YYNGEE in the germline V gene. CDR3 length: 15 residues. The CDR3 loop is CASSVAGRGDTEAFF. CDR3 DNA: TGTGCCAGCAGCGTTGCCGGGAGGGGGGACACTGAAGCTTTCTTT.

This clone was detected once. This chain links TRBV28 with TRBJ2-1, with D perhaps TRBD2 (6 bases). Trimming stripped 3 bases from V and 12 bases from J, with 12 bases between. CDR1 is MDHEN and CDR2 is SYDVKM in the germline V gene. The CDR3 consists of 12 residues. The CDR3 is CASSFGRTVQFF. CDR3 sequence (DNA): TGTGCCAGCAGTTTCGGGAGAACAGTGCAGTTCTTC.

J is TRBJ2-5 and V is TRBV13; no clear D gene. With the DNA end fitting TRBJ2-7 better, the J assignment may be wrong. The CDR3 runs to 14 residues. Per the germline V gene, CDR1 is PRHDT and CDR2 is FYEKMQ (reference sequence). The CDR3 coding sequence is TGTGCCAGCAGCTTGCAAGGTCCTCTCTACGAGCAGTACTTC. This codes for CASSLQGPLYEQYF.

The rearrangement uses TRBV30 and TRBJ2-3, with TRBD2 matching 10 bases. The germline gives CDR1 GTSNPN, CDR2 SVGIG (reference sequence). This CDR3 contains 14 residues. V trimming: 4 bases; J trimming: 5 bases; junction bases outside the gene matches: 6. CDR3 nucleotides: TGTGCCTGGAAAAAGCTAGCGGGAGTAGATACGCAGTATTTT. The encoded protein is CAWKKLAGVDTQYF.

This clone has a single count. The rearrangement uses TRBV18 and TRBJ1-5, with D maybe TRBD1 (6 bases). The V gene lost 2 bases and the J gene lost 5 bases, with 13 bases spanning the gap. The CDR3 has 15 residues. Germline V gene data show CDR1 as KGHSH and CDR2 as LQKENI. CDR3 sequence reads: CASSPGGARDQPQHF. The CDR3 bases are TGTGCCAGCTCACCAGGGGGGGCGCGAGATCAGCCCCAGCATTTT. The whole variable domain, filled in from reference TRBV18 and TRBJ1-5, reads NAGVMQNPRHLVRRRGQEARLRCSPMKGHSHVYWYRQLPEEGLKFMVYLQKENIIDESGMPKERFSAEFPKEGPSILRIQQVVRGDSAAYFCASSPGGARDQPQHFGDGTRLSIL.

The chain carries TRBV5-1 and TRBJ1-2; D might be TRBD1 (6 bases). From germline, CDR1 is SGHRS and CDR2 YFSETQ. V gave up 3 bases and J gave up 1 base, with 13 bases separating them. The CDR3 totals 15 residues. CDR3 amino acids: CASSSRGARNYGYTF. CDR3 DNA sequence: TGCGCCAGCAGCTCCCGGGGGGCGCGTAACTATGGCTACACCTTC.

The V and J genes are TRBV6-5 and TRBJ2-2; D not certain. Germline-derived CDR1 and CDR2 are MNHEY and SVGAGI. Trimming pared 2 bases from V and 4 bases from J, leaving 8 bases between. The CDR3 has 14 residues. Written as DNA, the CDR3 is TGTGCCAGCAGTTACCAGTTTAGCACCGGGGAGCTGTTTTTT. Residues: CASSYQFSTGELFF.

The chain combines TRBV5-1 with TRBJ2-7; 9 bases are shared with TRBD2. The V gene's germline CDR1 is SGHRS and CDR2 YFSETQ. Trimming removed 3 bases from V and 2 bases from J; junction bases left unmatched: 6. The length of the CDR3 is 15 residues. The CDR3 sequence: CASSSRTSATYEQYF. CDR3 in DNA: TGCGCCAGCAGCTCCCGGACTAGCGCAACCTACGAGCAGTACTTC.

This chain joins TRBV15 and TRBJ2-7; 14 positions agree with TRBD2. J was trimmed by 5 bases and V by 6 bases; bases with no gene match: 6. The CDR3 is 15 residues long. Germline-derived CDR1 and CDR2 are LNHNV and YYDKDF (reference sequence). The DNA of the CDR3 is TGTGCCACCAGTCCGGGACTAGCGGGAGCCGACGAGCAGTACTTC. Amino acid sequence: CATSPGLAGADEQYF.

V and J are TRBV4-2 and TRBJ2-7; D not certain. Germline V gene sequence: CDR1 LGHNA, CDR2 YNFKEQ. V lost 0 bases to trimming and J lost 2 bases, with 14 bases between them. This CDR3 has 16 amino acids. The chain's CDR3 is CASSQDWPGVTYEQYF. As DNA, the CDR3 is TGTGCCAGCAGCCAAGATTGGCCGGGTGTCACCTACGAGCAGTACTTC.

For the CDR3, the DNA is TGTGCCAGCAGTTATATGGCAGTCGACGAGCAGTACTTC. It is translated as CASSYMAVDEQYF. This chain uses TRBV6-6 with TRBJ2-7, with no clear D. This CDR3 comprises 13 residues. The germline V and J ends were trimmed by 3 bases and 5 bases, with 11 bases remaining between them. Germline assignment: CDR1 MNHNY and CDR2 SVGAGI (reference sequence).

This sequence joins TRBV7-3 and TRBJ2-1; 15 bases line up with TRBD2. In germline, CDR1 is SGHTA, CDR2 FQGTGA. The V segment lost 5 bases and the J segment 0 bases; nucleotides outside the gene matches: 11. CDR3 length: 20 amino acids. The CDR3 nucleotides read TGTGCCAGCAGCCCGCGTCCCGGGACTAGCGGGGGGAGCTCCTACAATGAGCAGTTCTTC. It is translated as CASSPRPGTSGGSSYNEQFF. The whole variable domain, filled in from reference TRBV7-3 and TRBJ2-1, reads GAGVSQTPSNKVTEKGKYVELRCDPISGHTALYWYRQSLGQGPEFLIYFQGTGAADDSGLPNDRFFAVRPEGSVSTLKIQRTERGDSAVYLCASSPRPGTSGGSSYNEQFFGPGTRLTVL.